A single sample gave rise to the 28 T cell receptor beta chains below, sequenced in a study of post-analysis software for immune sequencing data. Tagging with unique molecular identifiers was a feature of the TCR beta cDNA libraries. One entry per CDR3 protein, called by TCRdb with MiXCR from the PCR reads. The profile shows roughly 800,000 distinct CDR3 sequences, roughly 50% of them singletons. Regarding the study as a whole: Relative to controls, patients had five TRBV segments at higher frequency, with TRBV5-6, TRBV5-1 and TRBV20-1 among these.

Their specific antigens are unknown. Material for sequencing was blood. The receptors derive from a girl aged 5 to 17 with multiple sclerosis.

On this clonotype itself: One junction end does not reproduce the germline sequence, and a read error may be involved. The rearrangement uses TRBV18 and TRBJ1-1; TRBD1 aligns across 8 bases. Germline loops: CDR1 KGHSH, CDR2 LQKENI. This CDR3 is 15 amino acids long. CDR3 region: CAGSPRQGANTEAFF. The CDR3 region has the DNA TGTGCCGGCTCACCACGGCAGGGGGCGAACACTGAAGCTTTCTTT.

V and J are TRBV20-1 and TRBJ2-1; 11 bases agree with TRBD2. The CDR3 is made up of 15 amino acids. CDR1 is DFQATT, CDR2 SNEGSKA, per germline (reference sequence). V gave up 2 bases and J gave up 4 bases; unmatched junction bases: 4. DNA of the CDR3: TGCAGTGCTAGATTTGGACTAGCGGGTTACAATGAGCAGTTCTTC. This encodes CSARFGLAGYNEQFF.

This clonotype occurred many times. V gene TRBV4-1 combines with J gene TRBJ2-1; the D gene could be TRBD1 or TRBD2 (7 bases each). V was trimmed by 4 bases and J by 2 bases, leaving 18 bases between them. This CDR3 spans 17 amino acids. CDR1 is MGHRA and CDR2 is YSYEKL in the germline V gene. CDR3 sequence reads: CASSPEGAGDPYNEQFF. The DNA of the CDR3 is TGCGCCAGCAGCCCCGAGGGGGCGGGAGACCCCTACAATGAGCAGTTCTTC.

This clonotype showed up many times. This chain links TRBV4-1 with TRBJ2-3; possibly TRBD2 for D (6 bases). V lost 1 base and J 2 bases, leaving 16 bases between the germline ends. Germline assignment: CDR1 MGHRA and CDR2 YSYEKL. The CDR3 length is 17 residues. The CDR3 loop is CASSQVYPGEDTDTQYF. CDR3 coding DNA: TGCGCCAGCAGCCAAGTGTATCCGGGAGAGGACACAGATACGCAGTATTTT.

The chain carries TRBV15 and TRBJ2-1, with D hard to call. Germline V gives CDR1 LNHNV, CDR2 YYDKDF (reference sequence). CDR3 size: 15 residues. The germline V and J ends were trimmed by 8 bases and 8 bases, with 22 bases remaining between them. The chain's CDR3 is CATSGFREAWDEQFF. DNA for the CDR3: TGTGCCACCTCTGGCTTCAGAGAGGCGTGGGATGAGCAGTTCTTC.

This clonotype was recorded a few times. The genes are TRBV11-1 and TRBJ2-5; no clear D gene. Germline V gives CDR1 SGHAT, CDR2 FQDESV (reference sequence). Trimming pared 3 bases from V and 0 bases from J, leaving 17 bases between. CDR3 length: 17 residues. DNA of the CDR3: TGTGCCAGCAGCTTGACGGACGGCTTGGAGTACCAAGAGACCCAGTACTTC. Residues: CASSLTDGLEYQETQYF. Full variable domain (missing parts from reference TRBV11-1 and TRBJ2-5): EAEVAQSPRYKITEKSQAVAFWCDPISGHATLYWYRQILGQGPELLVQFQDESVVDDSQLPKDRFSAERLKGVDSTLKIQPAELGDSAMYLCASSLTDGLEYQETQYFGPGTRLLVL.

This clonotype was counted only a few times. The genes are TRBV9 and TRBJ1-4; the match to TRBD1 covers 7 bases. The ends lost 3 bases at V and 6 bases at J; junction bases unmatched: 2. The CDR3 totals 13 residues. Germline V gives CDR1 SGDLS, CDR2 YYNGEE. The CDR3 region has the DNA TGTGCCAGCAGCGGCGGGACAGATGAAAAACTGTTTTTT. Residues: CASSGGTDEKLFF.

The CDR3 region is CASSVGPSGSGNEQFF. The CDR3 bases are TGTGCCAGCAGCGTAGGCCCCAGCGGGAGCGGTAATGAGCAGTTCTTC. J is TRBJ2-1 and V is TRBV9; 8 nucleotides agree with TRBD2. The ends lost 0 bases at V and 7 bases at J; junction bases unmatched: 9. The CDR3 is 16 residues long. Germline V gene data show CDR1 as SGDLS and CDR2 as YYNGEE.

J is TRBJ1-1 and V is TRBV3-1; D is undetermined. The germline V and J ends were trimmed by 4 bases and 0 bases, with 15 bases remaining between them. The germline CDR1 and CDR2 sequences are LGHDT and YNNKEL (reference sequence). CDR3 length: 16 residues. The CDR3 DNA follows: TGTGCCAGCAGCCCCCCGGTGGTAGGCATGAACACTGAAGCTTTCTTT. Translating gives CASSPPVVGMNTEAFF.

The table lists this clonotype with a few counts. The rearrangement uses TRBV7-2 and TRBJ2-1; 7 nucleotides agree with TRBD1. With 1 base clipped from V and 1 base from J, the junction kept 1 base outside the gene matches. The CDR3 runs to 15 residues. Germline V gene lookup returns CDR1 SGHTA and CDR2 FQGNSA. CDR3: CASSLGGQSYNEQFF. CDR3 in DNA: TGTGCCAGCAGCTTAGGGGGACAGTCCTACAATGAGCAGTTCTTC.

V usage is TRBV20-1 and J usage is TRBJ2-7, with 10 bases lining up with TRBD2. The CDR3 contains 15 residues. With V trimmed by 3 bases and J by 6 bases, 11 bases remained unmatched. Germline loops: CDR1 DFQATT, CDR2 SNEGSKA (reference sequence). In DNA form, the CDR3 reads TGCAGTGCTAGTCACCACGTGAGCGGGAGGGGCGAGCAGTACTTC. Protein: CSASHHVSGRGEQYF.

This clonotype was detected a few times. The chain is built from TRBV9 and TRBJ2-1; D ambiguous. This CDR3 comprises 15 residues. The germline V and J ends were trimmed by 0 bases and 8 bases, with 15 bases remaining between them. From germline, CDR1 is SGDLS and CDR2 YYNGEE. The CDR3 nucleotides are TGTGCCAGCAGCGTAGGCCCCTTCTTGGTTGATGAGCAGTTCTTC. Translated: CASSVGPFLVDEQFF.

The chain is built from TRBV20-1 and TRBJ1-1; D call uncertain. V lost 0 bases and J lost 0, with 14 bases in between. The CDR3 length is 16 residues. The germline V gene has CDR1 DFQATT and CDR2 SNEGSKA (reference sequence). CDR3: CSARDGGEGLNTEAFF. The CDR3 nucleotides read TGCAGTGCTAGAGATGGCGGGGAGGGATTGAACACTGAAGCTTTCTTT.

The V gene is TRBV5-1, the J gene TRBJ2-1, with a weak D call TRBD2 (6 bases). The V gene's germline CDR1 is SGHRS and CDR2 YFSETQ. The ends were cut back, 2 bases at V and 9 bases at J, with 12 bases in the middle. CDR3 length: 13 residues. CDR3 DNA: TGCGCCAGCAGCTTTGGAGGGGTTAGTGAGCAGTTCTTC. Translating it yields CASSFGGVSEQFF.

The CDR3 reads CASSAGVTGERLLAGVRNEQYF. The CDR3 DNA reads TGTGCCAGCAGTGCTGGGGTAACAGGGGAAAGGCTACTAGCGGGAGTACGAAATGAGCAGTACTTC. The V call is TRBV6-1, the J call TRBJ2-5; 11 bases are a match to TRBD2. V was clipped by 4 bases and J by 11 bases; unmatched bases: 33. CDR1 and CDR2 (germline): MNHNS, SASEGT. This CDR3 region has 22 residues.

The chain joins TRBV2 to TRBJ2-7, with 11 positions matching TRBD2. The CDR3 runs to 14 residues. V was clipped by 4 bases and J by 3 bases; unmatched bases: 2. The germline gives CDR1 SNHLY, CDR2 FYNNEI. CDR3 residues: CASSGTSGYYEQYF. The CDR3 nucleotides are TGTGCCAGCAGTGGGACTAGCGGGTACTACGAGCAGTACTTC.

The chain carries TRBV7-6 and TRBJ2-5; perhaps TRBD2 as D (7 bases). This CDR3 contains 18 residues. Trimming shortened V by 4 bases and J by 2 bases, and 23 bases separated the two germline ends. CDR1 SGHVS and CDR2 FNYEAQ come from the germline V gene. The CDR3 sequence: CASSYQGLGLADQETQYF. The CDR3 DNA reads as TGTGCCAGCAGCTACCAGGGGTTGGGTCTAGCGGATCAAGAGACCCAGTACTTC.

This clonotype appeared a few times. The rearrangement uses TRBV6-5 and TRBJ2-1; D is possibly TRBD2 (5 bases). This CDR3 comprises 16 residues. Germline CDR1 and CDR2: MNHEY and SVGAGI. Deletions cut 3 bases from V and 9 bases from J, with 21 bases between. The CDR3 loop reads CASSYISRLAPGEQFF. In DNA form, the CDR3 reads TGTGCCAGCAGTTATATCTCCCGTCTAGCCCCCGGTGAGCAGTTCTTC.

The chain has TRBV6-5 and TRBJ2-2; D gene unclear. V was pared by 5 bases and J by 8 bases, with 15 bases between. The length of the CDR3 is 14 residues. CDR1 is MNHEY and CDR2 is SVGAGI in the germline V gene. The DNA of the CDR3 is TGTGCCAGCAGTCGTACACTGGGGTCAGGGGAGCTGTTTTTT. Protein product: CASSRTLGSGELFF.

The chain has TRBV25-1 and TRBJ2-7; tentative D call: TRBD1 (6 bases). Trimming shortened V by 4 bases and J by 3 bases, and 16 bases separated the two germline ends. The germline V gene encodes CDR1 MGHDK and CDR2 SYGVNS. The CDR3 has 15 amino acids. CDR3 residues: CASSAGAQQGYEQYF. DNA for the CDR3: TGTGCCAGCAGTGCAGGGGCACAACAGGGCTACGAGCAGTACTTC.

CDR3 DNA: TGTGCCAGCAGCTTAGTGGTCTCCCGGCCTGGGGCCAACGTCCTGACTTTC. This codes for CASSLVVSRPGANVLTF. The V gene is TRBV11-2, the J gene TRBJ2-6; D is undetermined. V lost 1 base and J lost 2, with 12 bases in between. The CDR3 is made up of 17 amino acids. Germline CDR1 is SGHAT and CDR2 is FQNNGV.

The table lists this clonotype with many counts. V and J are TRBV6-2 or TRBV6-3 and TRBJ2-7; D may be TRBD2 (6 bases). In germline, CDR1 is MNHEY, CDR2 SVGEGT. This CDR3 is built from 12 residues. V lost 2 bases and J 4 bases, leaving 6 bases between the germline ends. The CDR3 loop reads CASSYAGYEQYF. CDR3 bases: TGTGCCAGCAGTTACGCGGGATACGAGCAGTACTTC.

The chain uses TRBV28 and TRBJ1-1, with a possible D match to TRBD1 (5 bases). Germline V gene lookup returns CDR1 MDHEN and CDR2 SYDVKM. The V end lost 6 bases, the J end lost 0 bases, and 14 bases lay between the germline ends. The CDR3 is 15 residues long. CDR3 residues: CASSPPGGMNTEAFF. CDR3 DNA: TGTGCCAGCAGCCCTCCCGGGGGAATGAACACTGAAGCTTTCTTT.

This sequence joins TRBV12-3 or TRBV12-4 and TRBJ1-1, with 9 positions matching TRBD1. There are 15 residues in the CDR3. V dropped 4 bases and J dropped 2; count of bases not matched to a gene: 5. CDR3 nucleotides: TGTGCCAGCAGTTCCTGGGACAGGGTAAACACTGAAGCTTTCTTT. Its translation is CASSSWDRVNTEAFF.

Only one count was recorded for this clonotype. This rearrangement joins TRBV7-2 to TRBJ2-7; D assignment may be TRBD1 or TRBD2 (5 bases each). This CDR3 is 15 amino acids long. Trimming took off 0 bases at V and 4 bases at J, with 13 bases between the two ends. Germline CDR1 is SGHTA and CDR2 is FQGNSA. The CDR3 region has the DNA TGTGCCAGCAGCTTAGCAGGGGACCTTGAATACGAGCAGTACTTC. Its protein product is CASSLAGDLEYEQYF.

The chain is built from TRBV13 and TRBJ1-2; 7 nucleotides align to TRBD1. The V segment lost 5 bases and the J segment 4 bases; nucleotides outside the gene matches: 13. Germline V gives CDR1 PRHDT, CDR2 FYEKMQ (reference sequence). There are 16 residues in the CDR3. DNA for the CDR3: TGTGCCAGCAGCCCAAGATCGACAGGGCTTGGCTATGGCTACACCTTC. Translation gives CASSPRSTGLGYGYTF.

The chain recombines TRBV18 with TRBJ2-1; weak D call: TRBD2 (6 bases). The V gene lost 5 bases and the J gene lost 9 bases, with 11 bases spanning the gap. The germline V gene has CDR1 KGHSH and CDR2 LQKENI. There are 12 residues in the CDR3. The CDR3 sequence is CASSSTSIEQFF. CDR3 nucleotide sequence: TGTGCCAGCTCATCTACTAGCATTGAGCAGTTCTTC.

V and J are TRBV5-4 and TRBJ2-1; no reliable D call. Germline CDR1 reads SGHNT; CDR2 reads YYREEE (reference sequence). The V end lost 0 bases, the J end lost 10 bases, and 8 bases lay between the germline ends. The CDR3 totals 12 residues. CDR3 sequence reads: CASSLGDREQFF. CDR3 in DNA: TGTGCCAGCAGCTTGGGGGATCGGGAGCAGTTCTTC.